A selection of T cell receptor beta chains follows, all from one sample in a study of response to subunit inactivated influenza vaccine. TCRdb itself ran the RT-PCR reads through MiXCR, one entry per CDR3 protein. The sample consists of 650,000 to 800,000 distinct CDR3 sequences, around 14% of them appearing once. Sequencing was performed on PBMCs from blood, taken roughly 15 days before vaccination. The receptor set was obtained from a man aged 50 to 59 who received an inactivated influenza vaccine. CDR3s include the opening cysteine and the closing phenylalanine or tryptophan. The D gene is left open where the match is weak. Some rows have no size entry. The others give once, few or many, or a class for an expanded clone.

j_gene,d_gene,v_gene,abundance,CDR3nt,CDR3aa
TRBJ2-1,TRBD2,TRBV3-1,-,TGTGCCAGCAGCCAATCGGCTAGCGGGCAGTTCTTC,CASSQSASGQFF
TRBJ2-1,-,TRBV6-1,many,TGTGCCAGCAGCAAAGATGCGGGGCAACATGAGCAGTTCTTC,CASSKDAGQHEQFF
TRBJ2-5,-,TRBV6-2/TRBV6-3,-,TGTGCCAGCAGTTACACCGACCTGGGGATCGGGGAGACCCAGTACTTC,CASSYTDLGIGETQYF
TRBJ2-5,TRBD1,TRBV12-3/TRBV12-4,-,TGTGCCAGCAGTTCTCAAAGGGACAGGCCGTTCGAGACCCAGTACTTC,CASSSQRDRPFETQYF
TRBJ1-5,-,TRBV20-1,many,TGCAGTGCTAAGTCGACGAACAATCAGCCCCAGCATTTT,CSAKSTNNQPQHF
TRBJ2-1,-,TRBV20-1,-,TGCAGTGCTAGAGGTGCCGGGACTGGATCCTACAATGAGCAGTTCTTC,CSARGAGTGSYNEQFF
TRBJ1-6,-,TRBV5-1,few,TGCGCCAGCAGCTTGGAAGACCTGCGGAATTCACCCCTCCACTTT,CASSLEDLRNSPLHF
TRBJ2-2,-,TRBV11-1,-,TGTGCCAGCAGCTCGCGGGACGTCTTGAACACCGGGGAGCTGTTTTTT,CASSSRDVLNTGELFF
TRBJ2-7,TRBD1,TRBV27,-,TGTGCCAGCAGTCCCCGGACAGGGGACTACGAGCGGTACTTC,CASSPRTGDYERYF
TRBJ2-7,-,TRBV13,few,TGTGCCCGCAGTTTAGGGGGACCGTGGGGGACGGAGCCCTACGAGCAGTACTTC,CARSLGGPWGTEPYEQYF
TRBJ2-1,TRBD2,TRBV19,many,TGTGCCAGTAGTATAGATCTCCCTAGCGGATCCTACAATGAGCAGTTCTTC,CASSIDLPSGSYNEQFF
TRBJ2-1,TRBD1,TRBV9,-,TGTGCCAGCAGCGTCCGGGACAGCTTATACAATGAGCAGTTCTTC,CASSVRDSLYNEQFF
TRBJ2-7,TRBD2,TRBV19,-,TGTGCCAGTAGTATAAAGTTGCTAGCGGTAACCTCCTACGAGCAGTACTTC,CASSIKLLAVTSYEQYF
TRBJ1-2,-,TRBV7-2,few,TGTGCCAGCAGCTTAGAACTAGGTGGCTACACCTTC,CASSLELGGYTF
TRBJ1-2,TRBD1,TRBV5-5,few,TGTGCCAGCAGATTAGAGCGGACGTCCAGGGGGGACTATGGCTACACCTTC,CASRLERTSRGDYGYTF
TRBJ2-2,-,TRBV9,-,TGTGCCAGCAGCGTAGATGGGGACTTGAACACCGGGGAGCTGTTTTTT,CASSVDGDLNTGELFF
TRBJ2-1,-,TRBV2,-,TGTGCCAGCAGTCGCTCCGGGACACACTACAATGAGCAGTTCTTC,CASSRSGTHYNEQFF
TRBJ2-1,TRBD2,TRBV20-1,few,TGCAGTGTCAACCCTTTGACTAGCGGGAACAATGAGCAGTTCTTC,CSVNPLTSGNNEQFF
TRBJ1-2,-,TRBV12-3/TRBV12-4,-,TGTGCCAGCAGTTTAACCCGTACCTATGGCTACACCTTC,CASSLTRTYGYTF
TRBJ1-6,-,TRBV12-3/TRBV12-4,many,TGTGCCAGCAGGGACCTCGACTATAATTCACCCCTCCACTTT,CASRDLDYNSPLHF
TRBJ2-7,-,TRBV9,few,TGTGCCAGCAGCAGACCGGGGTCCGACTACGAGCAGTACTTC,CASSRPGSDYEQYF
TRBJ2-7,-,TRBV6-1,many,TGTGCCAGCAGTGAATTCGGCACTCACTACGAGCAGTACTTC,CASSEFGTHYEQYF
TRBJ1-2,-,TRBV6-2/TRBV6-3,few,TGTGCCAGCAGTTACGTTTCAGGTGGCTATGGCTACACCTTC,CASSYVSGGYGYTF
TRBJ2-7,-,TRBV5-1,few,TGCGCCAGCAGCTTGGACCACAGGGCCTACGAGCAGTACTTC,CASSLDHRAYEQYF
TRBJ2-7,-,TRBV5-1,-,TGCGCCAGCAGCCTGGCGGGACATAGGGGCGAGCAGTACTTC,CASSLAGHRGEQYF
TRBJ2-3,-,TRBV3-1,few,TGTGCCAGCAGCCAACGGCGGGGGACAGTAAGCACAGATACGCAGTATTTT,CASSQRRGTVSTDTQYF
TRBJ2-5,-,TRBV11-2,-,TGTGCCAGCAGCCCGACGGGCGGTGGGACCCAGTACTTC,CASSPTGGGTQYF
TRBJ1-1,TRBD1,TRBV20-1,once,TGCAGTGCTGGCCCCGCACAGGGGTTGAACACTGAAGCTTTCTTT,CSAGPAQGLNTEAFF
TRBJ2-7,TRBD1,TRBV28,few,TGTGCCAGCATGGGCTACGGGACAGGGTGGTACGAGCAGTACTTC,CASMGYGTGWYEQYF
TRBJ1-1,-,TRBV20-1,few,TGCAGTGGAGAGTCCGGTCACCTTGCTTTCTTT,CSGESGHLAFF
TRBJ2-5,-,TRBV12-1,few,TGTGCCAGCAGCCCTCGACTCCCGTACCAAGAGACCCAGTACTTC,CASSPRLPYQETQYF
TRBJ2-1,-,TRBV14,-,TGTGCCAGCAGCCAAGATCATGACAATGAGCAGTTCTTC,CASSQDHDNEQFF
TRBJ1-1,-,TRBV11-2,-,TGTGCCAGCAGGTTCGGAATGTACGACACTGAAGCTTTCTTT,CASRFGMYDTEAFF
TRBJ2-2,TRBD2,TRBV12-3/TRBV12-4,many,TGTGCCAGCAGAACCGGGACTAGCGGGGGGGCATCCGGGGAGCTGTTTTTT,CASRTGTSGGASGELFF
TRBJ2-5,TRBD2,TRBV11-2,-,TGTGCCAGCAGACTAGCGGGCTCAGAGACCCAGTACTTC,CASRLAGSETQYF
TRBJ2-2,TRBD2,TRBV7-2,many,TGTGCCAGCAGCTTGGGACTAATCGGCGGGGAGCTGTTTTTT,CASSLGLIGGELFF
TRBJ2-7,-,TRBV29-1,-,TGCAGCGTTGCCCCCCGGCAGGGATCCTACGAGCAGTACTTC,CSVAPRQGSYEQYF
TRBJ2-7,-,TRBV29-1,few,TGCAGCGTTGAAGGGCCATGGAACGAGCAGTACTTC,CSVEGPWNEQYF
TRBJ2-1,-,TRBV20-1,few,TGCAGTGCTAGAGATCTACGGGGGACGTACAATGAGCAGTTCTTC,CSARDLRGTYNEQFF
TRBJ1-5,TRBD1,TRBV7-9,few,TGTGCCAGCAGCTTAGCGACAGGGTTAGGAAGCAATCAGCCCCAGCATTTT,CASSLATGLGSNQPQHF
TRBJ1-1,TRBD1,TRBV12-3/TRBV12-4,few,TGTGCCAGCAGTCCCCGGACAGGGGGCATTGAAGCTTTCTTT,CASSPRTGGIEAFF
TRBJ2-7,-,TRBV20-1,few,TGCAGTGCCACGACTAGCTCAGGGGTCTACGAGCAGTACTTC,CSATTSSGVYEQYF
TRBJ2-5,TRBD2,TRBV9,-,TGTGCCAGCAGCGTAGTTTCGCGGGGGGGCCCGGAGACCCAGTACTTC,CASSVVSRGGPETQYF
TRBJ1-1,-,TRBV6-6,many,TGTGCCAGCAGCGACCGGGGTGAAGCTTTCTTT,CASSDRGEAFF
TRBJ2-1,TRBD2,TRBV6-2/TRBV6-3,-,TGTGCCAGCGCTTGGAGCTTGACTAGCGGGACCTACAATGAGCAGTTCTTC,CASAWSLTSGTYNEQFF
TRBJ1-5,-,TRBV12-3/TRBV12-4,-,TGTGCCAGCAGTCGCGGACAGATTAGCAATCAGCCCCAGCATTTT,CASSRGQISNQPQHF